The sequence of this T cell receptor beta chain was determined in a study of blood T cell repertoires in COVID-19. Whole-study context: Sources were T cells, B-cell-depleted T cells, or PBMCs; the material itself was cDNA or gDNA.

The germline V gene encodes CDR1 LNHDA and CDR2 SQIVND (reference sequence). This CDR3 is built from 16 residues. Losses at the gene ends were 3 bases for V and 4 bases for J; bases not matched to a gene: 10. Clones were sequenced by immunoSEQ multiplex PCR, and TCRdb holds only the in-frame ones, with some missing. The data contain roughly 140,000 clones, 60% to 85% of them seen just once; the ten biggest clones take up 8.6%. This clone was observed a handful of times. This TCR derives from a man over 45 with active or convalescent COVID-19. The chain joins TRBV19 to TRBJ2-7; TRBD1 agrees at 9 bases. Source material: peripheral blood. CDR3 region: CASSILPGQGSYEQYF. The CDR3 DNA sequence: TGTGCCAGTAGTATTCTCCCGGGACAGGGTTCGTACGAGCAGTACTTC.